This T cell receptor (beta chain) was identified in a study of control samples from healthy donors and cancer patients. V dropped 1 base and J dropped 7; count of bases not matched to a gene: 6. The CDR3 spans 15 residues. CDR1 and CDR2 (germline): KGHSH, LQKENI. Libraries were prepared by immunoSEQ multiplex PCR; TCRdb keeps only in-frame clonotypes and omits some of them. The repertoire has just under 65,000 clones, 65% to 90% of them found once; the top ten carry approximately 5%. The sample comprised blood. The V call is TRBV18, the J call TRBJ1-2; TRBD1 matches 10 bases. This TCR came from a man aged 35 to 55 in good health. CDR3 sequence reads: CASSPQGTGVGGYTF. In nucleotides, the CDR3 is TGTGCCAGCTCACCACAAGGGACAGGGGTTGGTGGCTACACCTTC.